The present entry profiles one T cell receptor (beta chain) with its context. Its antigen remains unidentified. This entry comes from a study of T cell responses to AZD1222 COVID-19 vaccine. TCRdb keeps only in-frame clones here, not all; method: immunoSEQ multiplex PCR. This sample has roughly 98,000 clones, with around 85% found just once. Per germline, CDR1 MNHEY and CDR2 SMNVEV (reference sequence). V lost 7 bases to trimming and J lost 4 bases, with 10 bases between them. CDR3 length: 12 amino acids. Study-wide results and limits: The repertoires were collected only after the peak T cell response. Baseline antibody screening turned up just a handful of seropositive AZD1222 recipients.

The V gene is TRBV27, the J gene TRBJ1-1; no firm D call. The receptor was isolated from an adult who received the AZD1222 COVID-19 vaccine. Sequenced here: peripheral blood, sampled 28 days after the second AZD1222 dose. The CDR3, as DNA: TGTGCCAGCAAGCTGGGAACCACTGAAGCTTTCTTT. Protein sequence: CASKLGTTEAFF.